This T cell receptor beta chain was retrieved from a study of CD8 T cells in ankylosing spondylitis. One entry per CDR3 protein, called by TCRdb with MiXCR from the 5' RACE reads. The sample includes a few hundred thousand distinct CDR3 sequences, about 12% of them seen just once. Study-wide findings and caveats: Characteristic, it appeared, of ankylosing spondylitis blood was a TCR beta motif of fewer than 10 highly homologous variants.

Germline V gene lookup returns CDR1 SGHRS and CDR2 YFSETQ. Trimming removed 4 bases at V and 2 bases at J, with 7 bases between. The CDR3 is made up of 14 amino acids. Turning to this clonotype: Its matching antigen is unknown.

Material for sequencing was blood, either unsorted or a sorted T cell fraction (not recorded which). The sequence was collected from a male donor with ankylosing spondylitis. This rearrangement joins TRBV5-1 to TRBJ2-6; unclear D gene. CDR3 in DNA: TGCGCCAGCAGCCCGACCCCTGGGGCCAACGTCCTGACTTTC. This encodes CASSPTPGANVLTF.